What follows are 16 T cell receptor beta chains derived from one specimen sequenced in a study of shared clonotypes between healthy human individuals. Measured with immunoSEQ multiplex PCR; TCRdb has only the in-frame clones, and not every one. The table lists some 690,000 clones, around 90% of them singletons. The sample comprised memory CD8+ T cells from PBMCs. The subset here: CD45RO+ cells pooled with CCR7-negative TemRA cells. Receptors were obtained from a young man in good health. Some clones in this sample may be carry-over from other donors' samples.

V gene TRBV7-9 combines with J gene TRBJ2-7; D perhaps matches TRBD2 (5 bases). V was cut by 5 bases and J by 3 bases, with 14 bases left in between. CDR3 size: 14 residues. Germline V gene sequence: CDR1 SEHNR, CDR2 FQNEAQ (reference sequence). The CDR3 DNA follows: TGTGCCAGCAGCCCAACGACCGCGGGCTACGAGCAGTACTTC. Translation gives CASSPTTAGYEQYF.

The chain recombines TRBV4-1 with TRBJ1-1; D not certain. Germline V gene data show CDR1 as MGHRA and CDR2 as YSYEKL. This CDR3 comprises 16 residues. Deletions cut 0 bases from V and 2 bases from J, with 13 bases between. As DNA, the CDR3 is TGCGCCAGCAGCCAAGATGGTTCCCCGACAAACACTGAAGCTTTCTTT. Translation gives CASSQDGSPTNTEAFF.

V gene TRBV9 combines with J gene TRBJ2-1; 7 bases agree with TRBD2. V lost 4 bases, J lost 0 bases, and 7 bases stayed unmatched. CDR3 length: 16 residues. Per the germline V gene, CDR1 is SGDLS and CDR2 is YYNGEE. CDR3 bases: TGTGCCAGCAGCATTGAGACTAGCTTCTCCTACAATGAGCAGTTCTTC. This encodes CASSIETSFSYNEQFF. The full variable domain, rest sourced from reference TRBV9 and TRBJ2-1, is DSGVTQTPKHLITATGQRVTLRCSPRSGDLSVYWYQQSLDQGLQFLIQYYNGEERAKGNILERFSAQQFPDLHSELNLSSLELGDSALYFCASSIETSFSYNEQFFGPGTRLTVL.

The chain is built from TRBV5-5 and TRBJ1-1; no clear D gene. Trimming took 1 base from V and 11 from J, leaving 18 bases between them. Germline CDR1 reads SGHKS; CDR2 reads YYEKEE (reference sequence). The CDR3 sequence is 14 residues long. For the CDR3, the DNA is TGTGCCAGCAGCTTGCCCACAGTTAACACAGAGGCTTTCTTT. It codes for CASSLPTVNTEAFF.

The J gene is TRBJ1-1, the V gene TRBV7-8, with TRBD1 as a possible D gene (5 bases). CDR3 length equals 16 residues. Trimming left V 4 bases short and J 0 bases short, with 15 bases between. The V gene's germline CDR1 is SGHVS and CDR2 FQNEAQ. CDR3 sequence (DNA): TGTGCCAGCAGCTCTCAGGGAGGGCACATGAACACTGAAGCTTTCTTT. This sequence encodes CASSSQGGHMNTEAFF.

The rearrangement links TRBV14 to TRBJ2-1; 9 bases match TRBD1. V shed 0 bases, J shed 8 bases, and the junction held 8 bases outside the gene matches. Germline CDR1 is SGHDN and CDR2 is FVKESK. This CDR3 is 16 amino acids long. The CDR3 DNA reads as TGTGCCAGCAGCCAAGATTGGGACAGGGTACGTCATGAGCAGTTCTTC. Translating gives CASSQDWDRVRHEQFF.

The count of this clone is one. The chain uses TRBV27 and TRBJ2-7, with D tentatively TRBD2 (6 bases). Germline loops: CDR1 MNHEY, CDR2 SMNVEV (reference sequence). The ends were cut back, 6 bases at V and 4 bases at J, with 19 bases in the middle. The CDR3 has 15 amino acids. The DNA for the CDR3 is TGTGCCAGCAGGTCACGGGCTAGCGAAACGTACGAGCAGTACTTC. Encoded protein: CASRSRASETYEQYF.

This chain connects TRBV10-3 to TRBJ1-6, with D unresolved. CDR3 length: 15 residues. Germline CDR1 reads ENHRY; CDR2 reads SYGVKD. Trimming cost V 2 bases and J 6 bases, with 11 bases left between them. In nucleotides, the CDR3 is TGTGCCATCAGTGAGAATTCGTCAGTTAATTCACCCCTCCACTTT. It encodes CAISENSSVNSPLHF.

This clone was observed a handful of times. V and J are TRBV28 and TRBJ1-5; D call uncertain. The germline V and J ends were trimmed by 4 bases and 2 bases, with 9 bases remaining between them. In germline, CDR1 is MDHEN, CDR2 SYDVKM. CDR3 length: 14 amino acids. The CDR3 here is CASSSPHRNQPQHF. The DNA of the CDR3 is TGTGCCAGCAGTTCTCCTCACCGCAATCAGCCCCAGCATTTT.

V and J are TRBV11-2 and TRBJ1-2, with no clear D. The CDR3 runs to 14 residues. The germline V gene has CDR1 SGHAT and CDR2 FQNNGV. Between the trimmed V and J ends, which lost 1 base and 3 bases, there was a span of 9 bases. CDR3 sequence (DNA): TGTGCCAGCAGCTTAGGGCCAGTAGACTATGGCTACACCTTC. Its translation: CASSLGPVDYGYTF.

This clone was counted a single time. This chain connects TRBV7-9 to TRBJ2-3; the D is unclear. The germline V gene encodes CDR1 SEHNR and CDR2 FQNEAQ (reference sequence). The germline V and J ends were trimmed by 7 bases and 4 bases, with 18 bases remaining between them. The CDR3 loop spans 15 amino acids. CDR3 DNA: TGTGCCAGCACCCCCCAAAAATATGTCCCAGATACGCAGTATTTT. It encodes CASTPQKYVPDTQYF.

This clone was detected once. The chain combines TRBV9 with TRBJ2-7; D is perhaps TRBD1 or TRBD2 (5 bases each). Germline CDR1 SGDLS, CDR2 YYNGEE. V shed 4 bases and J shed 3 bases, with 14 bases lying between them. The CDR3 loop spans 14 amino acids. CDR3 residues: CASSIRDVNYEQYF. CDR3 in DNA: TGTGCCAGCAGCATCCGGGACGTGAACTACGAGCAGTACTTC.

The J gene is TRBJ2-7, the V gene TRBV19, with D possibly matching TRBD2 (5 bases). Trimming stripped 4 bases from V and 3 bases from J, with 10 bases between. CDR1 and CDR2 from the germline V gene are LNHDA and SQIVND (reference sequence). The length of the CDR3 is 13 residues. For the CDR3, the DNA is TGTGCCAGTAGTACCGGAGCGGTCTACGAGCAGTACTTC. It specifies CASSTGAVYEQYF.

This chain connects TRBV27 to TRBJ2-1, with D perhaps being TRBD1 or TRBD2 (5 bases each). In germline, CDR1 is MNHEY, CDR2 SMNVEV (reference sequence). This CDR3 spans 15 amino acids. Trimming removed 7 bases from V and 4 bases from J, with 17 bases in between. CDR3 sequence (DNA): TGTGCCAGCAACCCAGAGGGGTGGGGATACAATGAGCAGTTCTTC. It is translated as CASNPEGWGYNEQFF.

This chain joins TRBV18 and TRBJ1-5, with unresolved D. The germline gives CDR1 KGHSH, CDR2 LQKENI. The V and J ends lost 2 bases and 7 bases respectively, with 18 bases between them. CDR3 length: 16 amino acids. CDR3 bases: TGTGCCAGCTCACCAGGGAGACCGCTGTCGCCCCAGCCCCAGCATTTT. Translating gives CASSPGRPLSPQPQHF.

The genes are TRBV27 and TRBJ1-1, with 7 nucleotides matching TRBD1. Unmatched junction bases numbered 5, after V lost 6 bases and J lost 4 bases. The CDR3 extends over 13 amino acids. Germline CDR1 is MNHEY and CDR2 is SMNVEV (reference sequence). The CDR3 bases are TGTGCCAGCAGCTACGGGACAGTCACTGAAGCTTTCTTT. Protein: CASSYGTVTEAFF.